This TCR beta chain appears in the sequencing data of a study of shared clonotypes between healthy human individuals. Across the study: CD4 naive and memory got three plates each, CD8 naive two, CD8 memory one.

This table comes from immunoSEQ multiplex PCR, and its TCRdb copy is limited to in-frame clones, with some not included. The data hold about 1 million clones, with roughly 80% observed a single time. Points on this clone: The junction and the germline gene differ at one end; a read error may be behind it.

Material for sequencing was memory CD4+ T cells sorted from blood. As for subset: CD45RA-negative fraction. The receptor comes from a man aged 18 to 35 in good health.

CDR3 DNA: TGTGCCAGCAGTGAAGGCAGGACCCCGACGGGGCGGCAGGACTTC. It codes for CASSEGRTPTGRQDF. The chain has TRBV2 and TRBJ2-7; tentatively, D is TRBD1 or TRBD2 (5 bases each). Looked up from germline, CDR1 is SNHLY and CDR2 is FYNNEI. The CDR3 runs to 15 residues.